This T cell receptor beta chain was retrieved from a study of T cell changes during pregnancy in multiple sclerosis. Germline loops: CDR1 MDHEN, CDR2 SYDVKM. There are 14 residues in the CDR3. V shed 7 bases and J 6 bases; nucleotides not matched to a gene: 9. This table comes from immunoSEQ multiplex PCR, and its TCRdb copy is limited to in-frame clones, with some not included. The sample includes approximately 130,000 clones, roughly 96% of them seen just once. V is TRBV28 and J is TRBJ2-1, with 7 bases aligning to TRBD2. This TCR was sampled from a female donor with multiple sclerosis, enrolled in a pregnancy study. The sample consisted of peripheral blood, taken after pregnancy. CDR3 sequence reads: CASTLPSSGNEQFF. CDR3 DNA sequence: TGTGCCAGCACCCTCCCCTCTAGCGGCAATGAGCAGTTCTTC.